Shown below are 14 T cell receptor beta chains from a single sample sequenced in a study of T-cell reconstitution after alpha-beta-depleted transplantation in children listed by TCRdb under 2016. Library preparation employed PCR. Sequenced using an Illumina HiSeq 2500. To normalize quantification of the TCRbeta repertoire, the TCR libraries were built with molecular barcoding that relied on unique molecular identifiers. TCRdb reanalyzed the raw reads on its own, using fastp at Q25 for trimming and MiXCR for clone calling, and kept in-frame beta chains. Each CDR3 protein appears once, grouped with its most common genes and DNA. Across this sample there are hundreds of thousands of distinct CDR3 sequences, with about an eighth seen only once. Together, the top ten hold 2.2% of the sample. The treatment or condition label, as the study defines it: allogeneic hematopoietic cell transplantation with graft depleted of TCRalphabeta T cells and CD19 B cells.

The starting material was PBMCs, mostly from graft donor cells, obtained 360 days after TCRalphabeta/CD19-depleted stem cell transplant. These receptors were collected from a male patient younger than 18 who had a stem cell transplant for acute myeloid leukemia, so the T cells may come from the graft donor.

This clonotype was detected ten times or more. The CDR3 nucleotides read TGTGCCAGCAGTCTACTTGCAGAGGATACGCAGTATTTT. Translating it yields CASSLLAEDTQYF. This chain links TRBV28 with TRBJ2-3; D is ambiguous. Germline V gives CDR1 MDHEN, CDR2 SYDVKM. The CDR3 is 13 residues long. The V end lost 5 bases, the J end lost 6 bases, and 12 bases lay between the germline ends.

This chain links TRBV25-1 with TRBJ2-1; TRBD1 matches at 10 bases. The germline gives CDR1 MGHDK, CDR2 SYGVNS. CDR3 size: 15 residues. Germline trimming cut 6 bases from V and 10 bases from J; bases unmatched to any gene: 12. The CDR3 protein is CASRGTGAPRREQFF. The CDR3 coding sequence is TGTGCCAGCAGAGGGACAGGGGCCCCCCGAAGGGAGCAGTTCTTC.

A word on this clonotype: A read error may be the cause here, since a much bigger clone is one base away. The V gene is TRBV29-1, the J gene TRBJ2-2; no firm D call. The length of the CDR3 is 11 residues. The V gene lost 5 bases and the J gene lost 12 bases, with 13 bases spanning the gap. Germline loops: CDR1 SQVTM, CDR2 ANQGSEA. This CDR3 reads CSVRMTRKLFF. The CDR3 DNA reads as TGCAGCGTTCGGATGACACGAAAGCTGTTTTTT.

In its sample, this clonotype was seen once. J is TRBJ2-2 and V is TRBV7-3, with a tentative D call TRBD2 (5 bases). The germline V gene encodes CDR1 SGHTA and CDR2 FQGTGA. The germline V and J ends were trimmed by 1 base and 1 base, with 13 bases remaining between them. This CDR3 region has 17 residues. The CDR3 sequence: CASSLNLASLNTGELFF. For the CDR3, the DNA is TGTGCCAGCAGCTTAAATTTGGCTAGCCTGAACACCGGGGAGCTGTTTTTT.

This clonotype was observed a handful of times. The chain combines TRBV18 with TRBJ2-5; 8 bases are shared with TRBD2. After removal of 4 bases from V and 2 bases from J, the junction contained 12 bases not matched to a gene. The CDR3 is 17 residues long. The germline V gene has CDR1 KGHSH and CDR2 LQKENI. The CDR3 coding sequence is TGTGCCAGCTCACACCTGGCGGGAGGAGCAAAACAAGAGACCCAGTACTTC. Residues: CASSHLAGGAKQETQYF.

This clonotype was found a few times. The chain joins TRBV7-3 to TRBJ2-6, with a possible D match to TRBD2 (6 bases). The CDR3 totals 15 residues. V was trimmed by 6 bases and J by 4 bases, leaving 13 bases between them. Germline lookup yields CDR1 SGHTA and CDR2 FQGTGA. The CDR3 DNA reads TGTGCCAGCAGACAGTCGGGAGCAGGGGCCAACGTCCTGACTTTC. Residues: CASRQSGAGANVLTF. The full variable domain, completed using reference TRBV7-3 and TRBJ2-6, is GAGVSQTPSNKVTEKGKYVELRCDPISGHTALYWYRQSLGQGPEFLIYFQGTGAADDSGLPNDRFFAVRPEGSVSTLKIQRTERGDSAVYLCASRQSGAGANVLTFGAGSRLTVL.

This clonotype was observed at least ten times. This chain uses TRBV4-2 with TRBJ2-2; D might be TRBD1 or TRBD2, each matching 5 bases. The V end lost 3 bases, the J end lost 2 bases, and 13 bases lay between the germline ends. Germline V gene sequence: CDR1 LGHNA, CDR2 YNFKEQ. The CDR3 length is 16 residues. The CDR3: CASSHPWGSNTGELFF. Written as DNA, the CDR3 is TGTGCCAGCAGCCACCCTTGGGGGTCTAACACCGGGGAGCTGTTTTTT.

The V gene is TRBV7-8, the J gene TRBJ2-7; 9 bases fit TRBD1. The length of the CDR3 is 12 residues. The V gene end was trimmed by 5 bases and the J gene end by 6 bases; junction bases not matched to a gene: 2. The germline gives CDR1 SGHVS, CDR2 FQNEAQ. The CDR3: CASSRTGAEQYF. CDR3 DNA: TGTGCCAGCAGCCGGACAGGGGCCGAGCAGTACTTC.

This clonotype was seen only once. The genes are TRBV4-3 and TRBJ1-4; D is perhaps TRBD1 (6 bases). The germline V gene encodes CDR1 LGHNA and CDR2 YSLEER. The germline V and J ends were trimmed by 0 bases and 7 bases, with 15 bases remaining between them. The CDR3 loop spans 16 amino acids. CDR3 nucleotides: TGCGCCAGCAGCCAAGACTATGGCAGGGGAAGTGAAAAACTGTTTTTT. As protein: CASSQDYGRGSEKLFF.

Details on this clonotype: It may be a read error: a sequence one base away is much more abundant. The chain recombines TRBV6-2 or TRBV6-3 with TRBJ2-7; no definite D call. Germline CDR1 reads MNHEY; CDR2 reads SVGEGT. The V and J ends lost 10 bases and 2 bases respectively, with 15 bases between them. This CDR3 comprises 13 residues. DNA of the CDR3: TGTGCCATACGACCTAAGGAGACCTACGAGCAGTACTTC. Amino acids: CAIRPKETYEQYF.

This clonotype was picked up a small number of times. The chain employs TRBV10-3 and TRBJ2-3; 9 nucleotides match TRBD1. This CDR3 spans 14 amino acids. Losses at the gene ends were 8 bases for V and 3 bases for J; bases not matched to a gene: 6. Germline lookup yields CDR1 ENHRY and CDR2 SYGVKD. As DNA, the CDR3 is TGTGCCATCGGGGGGACAGGGTGGACAGATACGCAGTATTTT. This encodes CAIGGTGWTDTQYF.

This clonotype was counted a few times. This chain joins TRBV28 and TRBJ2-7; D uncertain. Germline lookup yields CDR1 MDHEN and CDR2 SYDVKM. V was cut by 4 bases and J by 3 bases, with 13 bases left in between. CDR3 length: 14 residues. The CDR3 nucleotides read TGTGCCAGCAGTTCTTGGAAGGGCTTCTACGAGCAGTACTTC. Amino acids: CASSSWKGFYEQYF.

The CDR3 nucleotides are TGTGCCAGCAGCTTAAAAGGGACAGGGGGATGGTACGAGCAGTACTTC. Translation gives CASSLKGTGGWYEQYF. The J gene is TRBJ2-7, the V gene TRBV7-3; TRBD1 matches 11 bases. The V and J ends lost 1 base and 4 bases, in that order; junction bases with no gene match: 6. The CDR3 is 16 amino acids. The germline V gene has CDR1 SGHTA and CDR2 FQGTGA.

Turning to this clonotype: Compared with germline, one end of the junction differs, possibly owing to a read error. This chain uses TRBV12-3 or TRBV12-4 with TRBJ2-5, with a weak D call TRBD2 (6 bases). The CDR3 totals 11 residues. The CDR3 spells CASSPGLSRDF. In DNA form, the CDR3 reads TGTGCCAGCAGCCCGGGACTTAGTCGTGACTTC.